The rows below give T cell receptor beta chains drawn from one sample of a study of T cell responses to AZD1222 COVID-19 vaccine. Measured with immunoSEQ multiplex PCR; TCRdb has only the in-frame clones, and not every one. This sample carries tens of thousands of clones, 80% to 90% of them seen once, and the ten largest clones take about 28%. The sample in question was peripheral blood, obtained 28 days after the second AZD1222 dose. These receptors were collected from an adult who received the AZD1222 COVID-19 vaccine. Each CDR3 is given with its conserved first and last residue. The order of the fields is D gene, clone size, J gene, V gene, CDR3 protein, CDR3 DNA. The D gene is left open where the match is weak. Clone size is stated in some rows and not others, as once, few, many or a class when expanded.

TRBD1 | . | TRBJ1-5 | TRBV3-1/TRBV3-2 | CASSGTGDQPQHF | TGTGCCAGCAGCGGGACAGGAGATCAGCCCCAGCATTTT
. | . | TRBJ2-7 | TRBV12-3/TRBV12-4 | CASRAGSNEQYF | TGTGCCAGCAGGGCCGGGAGCAACGAGCAGTACTTC
TRBD2 | . | TRBJ2-7 | TRBV6-2/TRBV6-3 | CASSYSSGPYEQYF | TGTGCCAGCAGTTACTCTAGCGGGCCCTACGAGCAGTACTTC
. | . | TRBJ2-1 | TRBV29-1 | CSVERGLATNEQFF | TGCAGCGTTGAAAGGGGGCTAGCGACCAATGAGCAGTTCTTC
. | few | TRBJ1-1 | TRBV7-3 | CASSLLIDTEAFF | TGTGCCAGCAGCTTACTTATTGACACTGAAGCTTTCTTT
. | . | TRBJ2-7 | TRBV6-5 | CASSYFDRQGYEQYF | TGTGCCAGCAGTTACTTTGACCGCCAGGGGTACGAGCAGTACTTC
. | . | TRBJ2-2 | TRBV28 | CASSLIGELFF | TGTGCCAGCAGTTTAATCGGGGAGCTGTTTTTT
TRBD1 | . | TRBJ2-1 | TRBV10-3 | CAISEFSQGQGGDEQFF | TGTGCCATCAGTGAGTTTTCGCAGGGACAGGGAGGCGATGAGCAGTTCTTC
TRBD2 | few | TRBJ2-3 | TRBV18 | CASSRSGRADTDTQYF | TGTGCCAGCTCACGTAGCGGGAGGGCCGACACAGATACGCAGTATTTT
. | . | TRBJ1-2 | TRBV23-1 | CASSPRSVRGYGYTF | TGCGCCAGCAGCCCACGCTCAGTCAGAGGGTATGGCTACACCTTC
. | . | TRBJ1-2 | TRBV19 | CASSIEEGYTF | TGTGCCAGTAGTATAGAGGAGGGCTACACCTTC
. | few | TRBJ2-7 | TRBV19 | CASTSDTSYEQYF | TGTGCCAGTACCTCTGACACCTCCTACGAGCAGTACTTC
TRBD2 | . | TRBJ2-7 | TRBV7-3 | CASSLTGRDSYEQYF | TGTGCCAGCAGCTTAACGGGGAGGGACTCCTACGAGCAGTACTTC
TRBD1 | . | TRBJ1-2 | TRBV28 | CATLTGNGYTF | TGTGCCACCCTGACAGGGAACGGCTACACCTTC
TRBD1 | . | TRBJ2-7 | TRBV28 | CASVGQGAGTYEQYF | TGTGCCAGCGTAGGACAGGGGGCTGGGACCTACGAGCAGTACTTC
TRBD1 | once | TRBJ1-2 | TRBV11-2 | CASSSPPGQGFFLPGYTF | TGTGCCAGCAGCTCTCCACCCGGACAGGGTTTCTTCTTACCCGGCTACACCTTC
. | . | TRBJ2-3 | TRBV7-9 | CASSFNTDTQYF | TGTGCCAGCAGCTTTAACACAGATACGCAGTATTTT
. | . | TRBJ2-7 | TRBV12-5 | CASGRYYEQYF | TGTGCTAGTGGTAGATACTACGAGCAGTACTTC
. | once | TRBJ1-6 | TRBV18 | CASSPPFGDGSPLHF | TGTGCCAGCTCACCACCGTTCGGGGATGGTTCACCCCTCCACTTT
. | . | TRBJ2-6 | TRBV19 | CASSDTGLSGANVLTF | TGTGCCAGTAGTGACACAGGGCTCTCTGGGGCCAACGTCCTGACTTTC
. | . | TRBJ2-7 | TRBV11-3 | CASSFSWTPYEQYF | TGTGCCAGCAGCTTTAGTTGGACCCCCTACGAGCAGTACTTC
TRBD2 | . | TRBJ2-1 | TRBV5-1 | CASSSAVTSGTENEQFF | TGCGCCAGCAGCTCGGCCGTCACTAGCGGGACAGAGAATGAGCAGTTCTTC
. | . | TRBJ1-2 | TRBV2 | CARGLSYGYTF | TGTGCCAGGGGGCTTAGCTATGGCTACACCTTC
TRBD2 | few | TRBJ2-5 | TRBV5-5 | CASSFSGGDAFGTQYF | TGTGCCAGCAGCTTTAGCGGGGGGGACGCCTTTGGGACCCAGTACTTC
TRBD2 | . | TRBJ2-1 | TRBV19 | CASSIWPSGTNEQFF | TGTGCCAGTAGTATTTGGCCTAGCGGGACCAATGAGCAGTTCTTC
. | . | TRBJ2-7 | TRBV13 | CASSLSPGLSSYEQYF | TGTGCCAGCAGCTTAAGTCCCGGACTTAGCTCCTACGAGCAGTACTTC